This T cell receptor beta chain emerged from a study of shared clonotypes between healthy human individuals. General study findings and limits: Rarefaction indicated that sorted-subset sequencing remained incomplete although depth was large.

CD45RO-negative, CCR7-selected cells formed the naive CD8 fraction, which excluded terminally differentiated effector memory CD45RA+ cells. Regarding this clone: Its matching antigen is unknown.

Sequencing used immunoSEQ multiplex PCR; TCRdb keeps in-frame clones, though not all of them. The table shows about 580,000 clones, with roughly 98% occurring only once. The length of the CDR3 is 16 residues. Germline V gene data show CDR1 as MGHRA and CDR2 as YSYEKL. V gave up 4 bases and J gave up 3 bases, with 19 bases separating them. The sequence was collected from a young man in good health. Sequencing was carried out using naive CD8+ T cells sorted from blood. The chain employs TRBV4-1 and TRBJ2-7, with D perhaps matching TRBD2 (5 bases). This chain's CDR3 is CASSLKDLQRDYEQYF. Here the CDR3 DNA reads TGCGCCAGCAGCCTGAAGGACTTACAGAGGGACTACGAGCAGTACTTC.